This T cell receptor beta chain appears in the sequencing data of a study of OX40 agonist ivuxolimab in advanced cancers. With respect to the entire study: Ivuxolimab, which targeted the costimulatory receptor OX40 (CD134), was an agonistic, fully human IgG2 monoclonal antibody. Intravenous ivuxolimab was administered to patients every 2 weeks at six dose levels: 0.01, 0.1, 0.3, 1.5, 3 and 10 mg/kg. Among the approximately 50 dose-escalation patients, some 19 had hepatocellular carcinoma, roughly 15 melanoma, 9 renal cell carcinoma and 9 head and neck cancer. In the dose-escalation cohort, over 65% of patients were male, and the mean age was approximately 55 years, with a range of about 23 to 85. Patients were allowed to have had prior anti-PD-1, anti-PD-L1 or anti-CTLA-4 therapy, and approximately 43% of the dose-escalation patients had previously received checkpoint inhibitors. Three dose-escalation patients achieved partial responses, one with hepatocellular carcinoma and two with cutaneous melanoma. The purpose of peripheral TCRbeta sequencing was to test whether ivuxolimab changed TCR sequence diversity and led to clonal T-cell expansion. The paper reports the monotherapy dose-escalation portion (N ≈ 50 patients) of the phase I ivuxolimab trial.

Comment on this clone: Its antigen is unknown. No much larger clone exists at a distance of one base, and base qualities are not known.

From the cysteine through the phenylalanine, the CDR3 covers 14 amino acids. Only the CDR3 DNA stays, 42 bases, in frame from base 1. The germline V gene (reference sequence) yields SGHNT for CDR1 and YYREEE for CDR2. V loses 2 bases at its end and J loses 6 bases; junction bases beyond the gene matches: 7. Broader findings and caveats from the paper: Low levels of normalized T-cell clonal expansion were also seen in some nonresponding patients. After ivuxolimab, more expanded clones were found on average in CD8+ T cells than in CD4+ T cells. Clonal expansion of both CD4+ and CD8+ blood T cells was observed from baseline to week 6 at doses 0.1 to 3.0 mg/kg. The antigen specificity of the clonally expanded peripheral T cells was not determined. In the 0.1-3.0 mg/kg groups, partial responders had among the lowest normalized peripheral clonal expansion, particularly in CD8+ T cells.

Patients with a history of autoimmune disease or receiving systemic immunosuppression were excluded from the trial. Peripheral blood for TCR sequencing was collected from all dose cohorts at baseline, on cycle 4 day 1, and on cycle 7 day 1. Samples were obtained from an open-label, multicenter, first-in-human phase I dose-escalation trial of ivuxolimab. Adults with locally advanced or metastatic head and neck squamous cell, hepatocellular, melanoma or renal cell carcinoma were enrolled in the trial. Before TCR sequencing, CD4+ T cells and CD8+ T cells were sorted from peripheral blood as separate populations. For sequencing of the TCRbeta CDR3 region, genomic DNA was extracted from the sorted cells. TCRbeta CDR3 regions were sequenced using the immunoSEQ Assay. Sourced from immuneACCESS, this table was stored by TCRdb with only in-frame sequences that have V and J called. A share of the clones is absent; for the studies checked, an unresolved V gene accounts for under half, and the remainder has no known explanation. The sample records about 100,000 clones, about 89% of which are singletons. Approximately 0.16% of the sample goes to the ten largest clones.

Recombination linked TRBV5-4 to TRBJ1-2; TRBD1 lines up with 7 middle nucleotides. Here the sequenced sample was CD4+ or CD8+ T cells sorted from blood, taken in a trial of the OX40 agonist ivuxolimab. The sequence was collected from an adult with an advanced solid tumor such as melanoma, head and neck, liver or kidney cancer. The CDR3 is CASSFIDRAHGYTF. The DNA sequence is given as TGTGCCAGCAGCTTCATCGACAGGGCGCATGGCTACACCTTC. Full variable domain (CDR3 extended with the reference TRBV5-4 and TRBJ1-2 proteins): ETGVTQSPTHLIKTRGQQVTLRCSSQSGHNTVSWYQQALGQGPQFIFQYYREEENGRGNFPPRFSGLQFPNYSSELNVNALELDDSALYLCASSFIDRAHGYTFGSGTRLTVV.